This TCR beta chain was captured in a study of CD8+CD57+ T cells in acquired aplastic anemia. The overall study: Sorted CD4+ plus CD8+ cells gave DNA averaging around 3 ug. Read counts for CD4+ cells (from healthy donors) averaged about 10.8 million. Whole-study results and caveats: The number of CD8+ CDR3 sequences shared by patients and controls was 25 to 35.

This clonotype has at least ten counts. Its antigen remains unknown. V lost 7 bases and J lost 0, with 19 bases in between. The CDR3 consists of 17 residues. Per germline, CDR1 SGHVS and CDR2 FQNEAQ. Genomic DNA templated the TCR beta VDJ and CDR3 profiling. MiXCR, applied by TCRdb to the reads, yields one record per CDR3 protein. The sample contains about 210,000 distinct CDR3 sequences, about a third of which appear only once. This sequence joins TRBV7-8 and TRBJ1-5, with D uncertain. What was sequenced was sorted CD4+, CD8+, or CD8+CD57+ T cells (not recorded which) from PBMCs. The TCR sequence derives from a human donor in good health, serving as a control. The DNA for the CDR3 is TGTGCCAGCACTCGGTCCGCTGACCCCTATAGCAATCAGCCCCAGCATTTT. Translating it yields CASTRSADPYSNQPQHF.